Listed here are 3 T cell receptor beta chains from one sample, sequenced in a study of blood T cell repertoires in COVID-19. Sequencing used immunoSEQ multiplex PCR; TCRdb keeps in-frame clones, though not all of them. The sample holds about 360,000 clones, around 84% seen once. Specimen: peripheral blood. The receptors here all came from a human donor in a cohort sampled during active COVID-19.

The rearrangement uses TRBV7-8 and TRBJ2-3, with a weak D call TRBD2 (6 bases). The V end lost 8 bases, the J end lost 0 bases, and 12 bases lay between the germline ends. The length of the CDR3 is 14 residues. CDR1 and CDR2 from the germline V gene are SGHVS and FQNEAQ. CDR3 amino acids: CASQVGGSTDTQYF. In nucleotides, the CDR3 is TGTGCCAGCCAGGTCGGGGGAAGCACAGATACGCAGTATTTT.

V and J are TRBV27 and TRBJ1-5, with 7 bases aligning to TRBD1. The CDR3 is made up of 14 amino acids. The V gene end was trimmed by 3 bases and the J gene end by 5 bases; junction bases not matched to a gene: 4. The germline V gene encodes CDR1 MNHEY and CDR2 SMNVEV (reference sequence). CDR3 residues: CASSFKGADQPQHF. For the CDR3, the DNA is TGTGCCAGCAGTTTCAAGGGGGCAGATCAGCCCCAGCATTTT.

The chain combines TRBV11-2 with TRBJ2-1; 8 positions match TRBD1. This CDR3 has 14 residues. Unmatched junction bases numbered 7, after V lost 2 bases and J lost 10 bases. The germline CDR1 and CDR2 sequences are SGHAT and FQNNGV. The CDR3 DNA follows: TGTGCCAGCAGCTTATCCCTGACAGGGGACGAGCAGTTCTTC. It is translated as CASSLSLTGDEQFF.